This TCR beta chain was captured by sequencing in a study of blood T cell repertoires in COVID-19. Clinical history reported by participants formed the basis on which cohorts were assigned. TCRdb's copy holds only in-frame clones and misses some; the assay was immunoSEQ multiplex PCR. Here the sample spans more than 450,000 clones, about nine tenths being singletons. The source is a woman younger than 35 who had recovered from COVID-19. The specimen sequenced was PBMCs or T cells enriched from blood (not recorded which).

The CDR3 is CASREAPSGYTF. The CDR3 DNA is TGTGCCAGCAGAGAGGCCCCGTCAGGCTACACCTTC. This sequence joins TRBV6-5 and TRBJ1-2, with D unresolved. V lost 6 bases and J 8 bases, leaving 13 bases between the germline ends. Germline CDR1 is MNHEY and CDR2 is SVGAGI. The CDR3 covers 12 residues.